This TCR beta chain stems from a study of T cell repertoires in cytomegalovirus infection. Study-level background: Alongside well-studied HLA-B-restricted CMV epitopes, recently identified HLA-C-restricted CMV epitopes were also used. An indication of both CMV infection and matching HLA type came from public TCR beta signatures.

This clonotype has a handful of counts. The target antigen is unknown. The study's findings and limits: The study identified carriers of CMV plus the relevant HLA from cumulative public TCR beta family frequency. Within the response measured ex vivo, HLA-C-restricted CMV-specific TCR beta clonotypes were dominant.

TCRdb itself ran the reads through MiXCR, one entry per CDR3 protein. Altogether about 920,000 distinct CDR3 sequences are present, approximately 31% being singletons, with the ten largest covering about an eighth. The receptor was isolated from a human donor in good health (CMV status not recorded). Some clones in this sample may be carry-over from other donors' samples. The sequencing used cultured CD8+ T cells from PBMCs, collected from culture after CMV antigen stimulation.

Here the CDR3 reads CSAIDRAWTGELFF. Written as DNA, the CDR3 is TGCAGTGCCATCGACAGGGCGTGGACCGGGGAGCTGTTTTTT. The gene calls are TRBV20-1 and TRBJ2-2, with 7 bases that match TRBD1. Trimming took 6 bases from V and 5 from J; bases not matched to a gene: 9. Germline assignment: CDR1 DFQATT and CDR2 SNEGSKA (reference sequence). This CDR3 has 14 amino acids.